The TCR beta chain described here comes from a study of CD8 T cells in Susac syndrome. This CDR3 comprises 14 residues. Germline V gene sequence: CDR1 LGHNA, CDR2 YSLEER. With 0 bases removed from V and 9 bases from J, the gap between germline ends came to 11 bases. cDNA came from approximately 0.5 to 1 ug RNA primed by random hexamers. The method of amplification for TCR beta CDR3 was immunoSEQ multiplex PCR, covering 54 Vbeta and 13 Jbeta. Each CDR3 protein is one row after TCRdb ran MiXCR on the immunoSEQ multiplex PCR reads. The sample has 250,000 to 300,000 distinct CDR3 sequences; 89% are singletons.

The V gene is TRBV4-3, the J gene TRBJ1-4, with D maybe TRBD1 (5 bases). The TCR originated in a human donor with multiple sclerosis. The sequenced sample was CD8+ T cells from PBMCs. The CDR3 sequence: CASSQDPDNQKLFF. Here the CDR3 DNA reads TGCGCCAGCAGCCAAGACCCGGACAATCAAAAACTGTTTTTT.